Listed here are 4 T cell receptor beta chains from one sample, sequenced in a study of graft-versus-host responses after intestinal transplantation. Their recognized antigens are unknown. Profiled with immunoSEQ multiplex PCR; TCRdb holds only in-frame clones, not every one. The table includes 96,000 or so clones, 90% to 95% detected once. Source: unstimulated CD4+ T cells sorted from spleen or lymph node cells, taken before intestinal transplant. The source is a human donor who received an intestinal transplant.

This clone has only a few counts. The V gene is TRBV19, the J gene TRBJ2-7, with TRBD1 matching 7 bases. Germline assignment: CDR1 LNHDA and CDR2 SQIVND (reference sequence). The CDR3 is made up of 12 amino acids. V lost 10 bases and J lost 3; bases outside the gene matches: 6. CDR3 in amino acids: CATRDRFYEQYF. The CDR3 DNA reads TGTGCCACCCGGGACAGATTCTACGAGCAGTACTTC.

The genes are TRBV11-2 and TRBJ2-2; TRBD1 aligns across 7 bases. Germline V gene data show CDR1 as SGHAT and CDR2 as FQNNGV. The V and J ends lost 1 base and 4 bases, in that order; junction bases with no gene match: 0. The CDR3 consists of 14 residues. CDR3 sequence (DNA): TGTGCCAGCAGCTTAGCAGGGGGCACCGGGGAGCTGTTTTTT. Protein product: CASSLAGGTGELFF.

DNA for the CDR3: TGTGCCATCAGTGAGCGGAGCTCCTACAATGAGCAGTTCTTC. Protein: CAISERSSYNEQFF. V and J are TRBV10-3 and TRBJ2-1; D gene uncertain. The CDR3 extends over 14 amino acids. The ends were cut back, 2 bases at V and 0 bases at J, with 5 bases in the middle. Germline V gene sequence: CDR1 ENHRY, CDR2 SYGVKD.

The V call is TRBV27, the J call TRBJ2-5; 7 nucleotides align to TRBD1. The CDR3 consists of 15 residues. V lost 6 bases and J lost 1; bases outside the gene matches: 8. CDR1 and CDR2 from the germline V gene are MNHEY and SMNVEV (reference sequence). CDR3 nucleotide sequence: TGTGCCAGCAGACCGGGACAGACAATCCAAGAGACCCAGTACTTC. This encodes CASRPGQTIQETQYF.